The 16 T cell receptor beta chains below come from one sample, sequenced in a study of response to subunit inactivated influenza vaccine. TCRdb reprocessed the RT-PCR reads with MiXCR, giving one entry per CDR3 protein. Among about 580,000 distinct CDR3 sequences listed, 11% to 15% were seen once. This specimen consisted of PBMCs from blood, obtained approximately 13 days after vaccination. These receptor sequences come from a man aged 50 to 59 who received an inactivated influenza vaccine.

The rearrangement links TRBV5-1 to TRBJ2-7; D ambiguous. The germline V gene encodes CDR1 SGHRS and CDR2 YFSETQ. This CDR3 is built from 16 residues. Trimming pared 4 bases from V and 0 bases from J, leaving 17 bases between. In nucleotides, the CDR3 is TGCGCCAGCAGCGCTTACCGGGTTTCAAGCTCCTACGAGCAGTACTTC. It yields the protein CASSAYRVSSSYEQYF.

This clonotype was detected ten times or more. The gene calls are TRBV12-3 or TRBV12-4 and TRBJ2-6; D ambiguous. The CDR3 totals 10 residues. The CDR3 region is CNHRANVLTF. CDR3 bases: TGTAACCATAGGGCCAACGTCCTGACTTTC.

The genes are TRBV3-1 and TRBJ2-7; TRBD1 matches 10 bases. The ends lost 4 bases at V and 4 bases at J; junction bases unmatched: 7. The germline gives CDR1 LGHDT, CDR2 YNNKEL (reference sequence). The CDR3 length is 15 residues. The CDR3 loop is CASSPATGGGYEQYF. The CDR3, as DNA: TGTGCCAGCAGCCCGGCGACAGGGGGCGGTTACGAGCAGTACTTC.

The chain couples TRBV19 to TRBJ1-2, with D unclear. With 2 bases removed from V and 6 bases from J, the gap between germline ends came to 13 bases. This CDR3 comprises 14 residues. The V gene's germline CDR1 is LNHDA and CDR2 SQIVND (reference sequence). CDR3 in DNA: TGTGCCAGTAGTATACAGCGACCAACACATGGCTACACCTTC. This codes for CASSIQRPTHGYTF.

The chain couples TRBV29-1 to TRBJ2-3, with 11 bases lining up with TRBD2. This CDR3 is built from 13 residues. Per the germline V gene, CDR1 is SQVTM and CDR2 is ANQGSEA. Trimming at V came to 4 bases and at J to 5 bases, leaving 2 bases not matched to a gene. Here the CDR3 reads CSVGLAGIDTQYF. In DNA, the CDR3 is TGCAGCGTTGGACTAGCGGGGATAGATACGCAGTATTTT.

This clonotype has only a few counts. CDR3 DNA sequence: TGTGCCAGCAGCATGTGGCTACTAGCGGGAGAAGCTACCCAGTACTTC. Its translation is CASSMWLLAGEATQYF. V and J are TRBV7-2 and TRBJ2-5; 11 bases align to TRBD2. The germline V gene has CDR1 SGHTA and CDR2 FQGNSA. Trimming took 5 bases from V and 8 from J; bases not matched to a gene: 13. CDR3 length: 16 residues.

This chain joins TRBV5-1 and TRBJ2-1; D possibly corresponds to TRBD2 (5 bases). With 1 base removed from V and 5 bases from J, the gap between germline ends came to 13 bases. Per the germline V gene, CDR1 is SGHRS and CDR2 is YFSETQ. CDR3 length equals 15 residues. This CDR3 reads CASSLMGEGNNEQFF. CDR3 bases: TGCGCCAGCAGCTTGATGGGCGAGGGTAACAATGAGCAGTTCTTC.

Here the CDR3 DNA reads TGTGCCAGCAGCTCAACAACAGGGAGCGGGATATTCTACGAGCAGTACTTC. Translated: CASSSTTGSGIFYEQYF. The gene calls are TRBV7-8 and TRBJ2-7, with D possibly TRBD2 on 7 matching bases. CDR3 size: 17 residues. Trimming shortened V by 4 bases and J by 3 bases, and 22 bases separated the two germline ends. CDR1 is SGHVS, CDR2 FQNEAQ, per germline.

This chain links TRBV5-1 with TRBJ1-2, with D tentatively TRBD1 (5 bases). Germline assignment: CDR1 SGHRS and CDR2 YFSETQ. CDR3 length equals 15 residues. Trimming shortened V by 0 bases and J by 4 bases, and 13 bases separated the two germline ends. The CDR3 DNA sequence: TGCGCCAGCAGCTTGGCACCGGACATGTTCTATGGCTACACCTTC. It yields the protein CASSLAPDMFYGYTF.

This clonotype was detected a few times. This chain joins TRBV6-6 and TRBJ2-2; D gene unclear. CDR3 length: 13 residues. Germline CDR1 is MNHNY and CDR2 is SVGAGI (reference sequence). Trimming shortened V by 3 bases and J by 5 bases, and 7 bases separated the two germline ends. CDR3 sequence: CASSYVGTGELFF. In DNA form, the CDR3 reads TGTGCCAGCAGTTATGTGGGGACCGGGGAGCTGTTTTTT.

This clonotype was seen a few times. The rearrangement uses TRBV15 and TRBJ1-5, with no clear D. CDR1 LNHNV and CDR2 YYDKDF come from the germline V gene (reference sequence). CDR3 size: 16 residues. Trimming shortened V by 1 base and J by 2 bases, and 12 bases separated the two germline ends. The CDR3 nucleotides read TGTGCCACCAGCAGAGTCGATCCCGCGGGCAATCAGCCCCAGCATTTT. Its translation: CATSRVDPAGNQPQHF.

This clonotype has a handful of counts. The gene calls are TRBV7-9 and TRBJ2-7; D uncertain. Per the germline V gene, CDR1 is SEHNR and CDR2 is FQNEAQ (reference sequence). Trimming removed 5 bases at V and 11 bases at J, with 19 bases between. The CDR3 is 13 amino acids. As DNA, the CDR3 is TGTGCCAGCAGCGCCCCGATGTTATCGTTCGAGTACTTC. This encodes CASSAPMLSFEYF.

This sequence joins TRBV6-1 and TRBJ2-1; 10 nucleotides align to TRBD1. J was trimmed by 6 bases and V by 3 bases; bases with no gene match: 5. This CDR3 comprises 15 residues. The germline V gene encodes CDR1 MNHNS and CDR2 SASEGT. The CDR3 region has the DNA TGTGCCAGCAGTGATGACAGGGGGCGCGTCAATGAGCAGTTCTTC. Its translation is CASSDDRGRVNEQFF.

The table lists this clonotype with a few counts. The chain links TRBV5-1 to TRBJ1-3, with a weak D call TRBD1 (5 bases). CDR1 is SGHRS, CDR2 YFSETQ, per germline. V dropped 4 bases and J dropped 0 bases, with 11 bases sitting between them. This CDR3 is 15 amino acids long. CDR3 region: CASSGTPSSGNTIYF. The DNA for the CDR3 is TGCGCCAGCAGCGGGACGCCCTCCTCTGGAAACACCATATATTTT.

The genes are TRBV9 and TRBJ2-5; 9 bases match TRBD2. J lost 5 bases, V lost 0 bases, and 5 bases had no gene match. The CDR3 spans 15 residues. Per the germline V gene, CDR1 is SGDLS and CDR2 is YYNGEE. The CDR3 spells CASSVGLAVFETQYF. As DNA, the CDR3 is TGTGCCAGCAGCGTAGGACTAGCGGTGTTCGAGACCCAGTACTTC.

The CDR3 reads CASGGTEVRETQYF. CDR3 DNA sequence: TGTGCCAGCGGTGGGACCGAAGTTCGAGAGACCCAGTACTTC. The genes are TRBV7-9 and TRBJ2-5; D possibly matches TRBD1 or TRBD2 (5 bases each). V lost 8 bases and J 4 bases, leaving 17 bases between the germline ends. Germline V CDR1 and CDR2: SEHNR, FQNEAQ (reference sequence). The CDR3 is 14 amino acids.